This T cell receptor beta chain emerged from a study of blood T cells in healthy people across ages. The study's findings and limits: A strong correlation was found between TCR beta diversity and the percentage of naive T cells.

V was clipped by 3 bases and J by 5 bases; unmatched bases: 15. Germline lookup yields CDR1 DFQATT and CDR2 SNEGSKA (reference sequence). This CDR3 comprises 17 residues. The study drew donors from healthy Caucasian individuals in Russia aged roughly 6 to 95. Next came a second PCR, run for about 7 to 12 cycles, which used a sample-barcoded 5' primer along with a J-beta primer mix. TCRdb fed the 5' RACE reads into MiXCR, producing one record per CDR3 protein. The table shows approximately 1,000,000 distinct CDR3 sequences, with 35% to 45% occurring only once. This clonotype occurred a few times. Its antigen is as yet unknown.

The receptor was derived from a man aged 18-30 years in good health. Sequencing was performed on blood. This chain connects TRBV20-1 to TRBJ2-1; 8 nucleotides agree with TRBD2. CDR3 in amino acids: CSARTRRGVQSHNEQFF. CDR3 DNA: TGCAGTGCTAGGACTAGGCGGGGGGTCCAGAGCCACAATGAGCAGTTCTTC.